The 8 T cell receptor beta chains listed next were all sequenced from one sample in a study of cytomegalovirus exposure and HLA in healthy donors. Amplification used 60 Vbeta primers and 13 Jbeta primers. Profiled with immunoSEQ multiplex PCR; TCRdb holds only in-frame clones, not every one. The data show some 200,000 clones, 60% to 85% seen once. The material sequenced was PBMCs. The receptor set was obtained from a middle-aged man in good health and CMV-seronegative.

This clone was observed a handful of times. The chain couples TRBV7-8 to TRBJ2-5, with TRBD2 identical over 11 bases. Per the germline V gene, CDR1 is SGHVS and CDR2 is FQNEAQ. The CDR3 spans 15 residues. V lost 3 bases, J lost 3 bases, and 3 bases stayed unmatched. The DNA of the CDR3 is TGTGCCAGCAGCTTGACTAGCGGGATAGAAGAGACCCAGTACTTC. This codes for CASSLTSGIEETQYF.

The chain employs TRBV15 and TRBJ1-2; D perhaps matches TRBD1 (5 bases). Germline assignment: CDR1 LNHNV and CDR2 YYDKDF (reference sequence). Trimming removed 1 base at V and 6 bases at J, with 15 bases between. The CDR3 is 15 residues long. CDR3: CATSRGERGGNGYTF. As DNA, the CDR3 is TGTGCCACCAGCAGAGGGGAAAGGGGTGGGAATGGCTACACCTTC.

A single count supports this clone. The rearrangement uses TRBV29-1 and TRBJ2-1, with TRBD2 matching 11 bases. V lost 4 bases, J lost 0 bases, and 8 bases stayed unmatched. The CDR3 covers 17 residues. Germline loops: CDR1 SQVTM, CDR2 ANQGSEA. The CDR3 loop reads CSVVSPTSGTSYNEQFF. The CDR3 DNA reads TGCAGCGTTGTGTCGCCGACTAGCGGGACCTCCTACAATGAGCAGTTCTTC.

The chain uses TRBV7-2 and TRBJ1-5; TRBD1 is a possible D gene (6 bases). The CDR3 is made up of 13 amino acids. Germline V lookup: CDR1 SGHTA, CDR2 FQGNSA. Trimming stripped 7 bases from V and 9 bases from J, with 16 bases between. The CDR3 sequence: CASTPGASRPQHF. The DNA of the CDR3 is TGTGCCAGCACCCCAGGGGCCTCGAGGCCCCAGCATTTT.

V usage is TRBV4-3 and J usage is TRBJ1-2; unclear D gene. The V end was cut by 4 bases, the J end by 13 bases, with 16 bases between. The CDR3 sequence is 12 residues long. Germline CDR1 reads LGHNA; CDR2 reads YSLEER. This CDR3 is CASSLTWEDRTF. In nucleotides, the CDR3 is TGCGCCAGCAGCCTGACCTGGGAGGATCGCACCTTC.

The chain combines TRBV4-2 with TRBJ2-7; 8 bases align to TRBD2. J lost 0 bases, V lost 4 bases, and 14 bases had no gene match. The CDR3 runs 18 residues. CDR1 is LGHNA and CDR2 is YNFKEQ in the germline V gene. The CDR3 DNA is TGTGCCAGCAGCCCAGGCATAGTAGCGGGACTTAGCTCCTACGAGCAGTACTTC. This translates into CASSPGIVAGLSSYEQYF.

This clone was picked up a small number of times. The genes are TRBV29-1 and TRBJ2-3, with TRBD1 matching over 10 bases. J lost 6 bases, V lost 6 bases, and 9 bases had no gene match. This CDR3 spans 14 amino acids. The germline gives CDR1 SQVTM, CDR2 ANQGSEA. CDR3 sequence: CSVERQGATDTQYF. The CDR3 region has the DNA TGCAGCGTCGAACGACAGGGGGCAACGGATACGCAGTATTTT.

The chain joins TRBV5-1 to TRBJ2-6; the match to TRBD1 covers 7 bases. The trim removed 5 bases at V and 0 bases at J, leaving 2 bases unmatched. The germline CDR1 and CDR2 sequences are SGHRS and YFSETQ. The CDR3 consists of 15 residues. CDR3 loop: CASRQGRSGANVLTF. In nucleotides, the CDR3 is TGCGCCAGCAGACAGGGGCGCTCTGGGGCCAACGTCCTGACTTTC.